These T cell receptor beta chains were read from a single sample in a study of OX40 agonist ivuxolimab in advanced cancers. Sequencing used immunoSEQ multiplex PCR; TCRdb keeps in-frame clones, though not all of them. In the table there are 30,000 to 40,000 clones, 89% of which are singletons. The sample was CD4+ or CD8+ T cells sorted from blood, taken in a trial of the OX40 agonist ivuxolimab. The receptor set was obtained from an adult with an advanced solid tumor such as melanoma, head and neck, liver or kidney cancer. The CDR3 runs from the conserved cysteine through the conserved F or W. The order of the fields is V gene, D gene, clone size, J gene, CDR3 DNA, CDR3 protein. D genes are given only for firm matches. Clone size is shown for a subset of rows, as once, few, many or a class of expanded clone.

>TRBV14|-|-|TRBJ2-7
TGTGCCAGCAGCCTTAAGTGGGCAGGGCAAAACCACGAGCAGTACTTC
CASSLKWAGQNHEQYF
>TRBV15|-|-|TRBJ2-3
TGTGCCACCAGCAGAGCAGTAGGAGATACGCAGTATTTT
CATSRAVGDTQYF
>TRBV4-3|-|-|TRBJ2-1
TGCGCCAGCAGCCAGTACGGGGCGGAGAATGAGCAGTTCTTC
CASSQYGAENEQFF
>TRBV6-1|TRBD2|few|TRBJ2-3
TGTGCCAGCAGCGCAGTAGCGGGAGACACAGATACGCAGTATTTT
CASSAVAGDTDTQYF
>TRBV9|TRBD1|-|TRBJ1-3
TGTGCCAGCAGCCAACAGGGGGCTCTACTCTCTGGAAACACCATATATTTT
CASSQQGALLSGNTIYF
>TRBV28|TRBD2|-|TRBJ2-1
TGTGCCAGCAGTTTCCCAGCGGGGGACGGTGAGCAGTTCTTC
CASSFPAGDGEQFF
>TRBV7-9|TRBD2|-|TRBJ2-5
TGTGCCAGCAGAGGACCAGCGGGGGAGACCCAGTACTTC
CASRGPAGETQYF
>TRBV29-1|-|-|TRBJ1-3
TGCAGCGTTGACCCTGGAAACACCATATATTTT
CSVDPGNTIYF
>TRBV7-8|TRBD1|-|TRBJ2-7
TGTGCCAGCAGCTCTGGACAGGGTATCTACGAGCAGTACTTC
CASSSGQGIYEQYF
>TRBV5-1|TRBD2|-|TRBJ2-1
TGCGCCAGCAGCTTGGCAGGGACTAACAATGAGCAGTTCTTC
CASSLAGTNNEQFF
>TRBV29-1|-|once|TRBJ2-7
TGCAGCGTTGTAGAGAAGAGCTCCTACGAGCAGTACTTC
CSVVEKSSYEQYF
>TRBV11-3|-|-|TRBJ2-1
TGTGCCAGCAGCCCCCCCGGGGCCTTAGCTTACAATGAGCAGTTCTTC
CASSPPGALAYNEQFF
>TRBV6-4|-|-|TRBJ2-5
TGTGCCACCCAGGGGGGGGCCGAGGTAGAGACCCAGTACTTC
CATQGGAEVETQYF
>TRBV5-1|TRBD2|once|TRBJ2-1
TGCGCCAGCAGCTTAGCGGGGGGTCTAGATGAGCAGTTCTTC
CASSLAGGLDEQFF
>TRBV30|-|-|TRBJ2-3
TGTGCGGTAGGAGGACAGAGCACAGATACGCAGTATTTT
CAVGGQSTDTQYF
>TRBV7-9|-|-|TRBJ1-1
TGTGCCAGCAGCTTAAGTGGCACTGAAGCTTTCTTT
CASSLSGTEAFF